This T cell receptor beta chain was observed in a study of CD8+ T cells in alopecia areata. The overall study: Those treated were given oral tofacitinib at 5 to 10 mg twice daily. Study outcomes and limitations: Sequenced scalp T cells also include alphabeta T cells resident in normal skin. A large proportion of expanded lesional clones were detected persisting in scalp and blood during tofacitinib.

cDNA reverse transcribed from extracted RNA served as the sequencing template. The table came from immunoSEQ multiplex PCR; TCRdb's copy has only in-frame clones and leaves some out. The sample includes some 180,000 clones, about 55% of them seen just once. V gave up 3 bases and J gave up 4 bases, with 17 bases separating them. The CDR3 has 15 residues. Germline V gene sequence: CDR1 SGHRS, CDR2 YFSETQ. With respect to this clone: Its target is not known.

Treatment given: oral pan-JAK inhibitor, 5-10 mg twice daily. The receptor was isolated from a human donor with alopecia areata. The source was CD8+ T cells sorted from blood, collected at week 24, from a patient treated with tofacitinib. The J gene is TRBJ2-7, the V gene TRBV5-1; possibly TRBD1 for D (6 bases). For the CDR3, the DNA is TGCGCCAGCAGCTCTTCACAGGGTAGGGATTACGAGCAGTACTTC. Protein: CASSSSQGRDYEQYF.